This TCR beta chain is from a study of early stage breast cancer tumors. Study as a whole: ER+/PR+/HER2- status applied to about 70% of the 16 invasive breast tumors.

The method was immunoSEQ multiplex PCR; TCRdb's version includes in-frame clones alone and lacks a portion of them. The sample lists tens of thousands of clones; 70% to 80% were seen once. The CDR3 sequence is 12 residues long. With 3 bases removed from V and 0 bases from J, the gap between germline ends came to 3 bases. CDR1 and CDR2 from the germline V gene are SGHVS and FQNEAQ. The specimen sequenced was blood. The rearrangement links TRBV7-8 to TRBJ2-7, with no clear D. This TCR was recovered from a young adult with breast cancer. The CDR3 coding sequence is TGTGCCAGCAGCTTCAGCTCCTACGAGCAGTACTTC. This encodes CASSFSSYEQYF.